This record looks at one T cell receptor (beta chain) sequence and its context. This CDR3 contains 15 residues. Germline V CDR1 and CDR2: MGHRA, YSYEKL. V was cut by 1 base and J by 0 bases, with 7 bases left in between. The data belong to a study of blood T cell repertoires in COVID-19. In the study overall: Samples came from the United States, Italy and Spain, spanning acute and convalescent COVID-19. T cells, B-cell-depleted T cells, or PBMCs supplied cDNA or gDNA.

As handled by the study authors: Estimated nucleated cell counts came from reference gene primer amplification. Clones were read by immunoSEQ multiplex PCR, and TCRdb kept only the in-frame ones, dropping some. V and J calls and clone size come straight from that table; D and trimming were deduced from the DNA. The sample includes 30,000 to 35,000 clones, more than 85% of them seen just once. The receptor comes from a human donor in a cohort sampled during active COVID-19. The specimen sequenced was peripheral blood. V gene TRBV4-1 combines with J gene TRBJ1-5; D is ambiguous. CDR3 residues: CASSQAVYSNQPQHF. CDR3 sequence (DNA): TGCGCCAGCAGCCAAGCAGTTTATAGCAATCAGCCCCAGCATTTT.